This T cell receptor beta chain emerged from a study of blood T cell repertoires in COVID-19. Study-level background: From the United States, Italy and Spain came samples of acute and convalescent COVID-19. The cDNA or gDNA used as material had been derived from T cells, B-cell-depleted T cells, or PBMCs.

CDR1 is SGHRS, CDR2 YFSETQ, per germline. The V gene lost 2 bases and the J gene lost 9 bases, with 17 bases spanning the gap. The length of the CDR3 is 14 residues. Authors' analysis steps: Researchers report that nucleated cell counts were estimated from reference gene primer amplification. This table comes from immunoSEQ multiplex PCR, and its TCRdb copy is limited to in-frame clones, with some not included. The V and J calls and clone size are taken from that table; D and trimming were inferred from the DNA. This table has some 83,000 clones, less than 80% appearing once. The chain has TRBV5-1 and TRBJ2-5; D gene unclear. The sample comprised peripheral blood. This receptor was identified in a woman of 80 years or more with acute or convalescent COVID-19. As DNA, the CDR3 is TGCGCCAGCAGCTTCGAAGCGACTGAGAGGTCCCAGTACTTC. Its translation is CASSFEATERSQYF.